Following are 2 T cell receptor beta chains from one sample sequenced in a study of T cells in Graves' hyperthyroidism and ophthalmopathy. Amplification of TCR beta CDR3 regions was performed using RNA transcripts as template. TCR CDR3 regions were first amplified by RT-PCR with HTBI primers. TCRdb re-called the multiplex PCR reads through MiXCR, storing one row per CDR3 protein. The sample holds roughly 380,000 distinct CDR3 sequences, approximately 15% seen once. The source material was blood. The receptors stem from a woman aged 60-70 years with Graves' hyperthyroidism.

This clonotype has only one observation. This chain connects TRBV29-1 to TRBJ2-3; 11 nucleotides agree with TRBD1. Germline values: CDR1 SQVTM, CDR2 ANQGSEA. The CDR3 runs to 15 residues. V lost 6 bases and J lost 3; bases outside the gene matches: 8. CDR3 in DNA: TGCAGCGTGGTAAGGACAGGGGGCGGAACAGATACGCAGTATTTT. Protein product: CSVVRTGGGTDTQYF.

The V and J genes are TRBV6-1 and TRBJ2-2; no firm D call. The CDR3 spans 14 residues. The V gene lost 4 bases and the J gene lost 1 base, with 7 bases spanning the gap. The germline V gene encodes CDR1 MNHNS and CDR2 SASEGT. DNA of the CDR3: TGTGCCAGCAGTGTTAGTAGGAACACCGGGGAGCTGTTTTTT. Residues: CASSVSRNTGELFF.